This TCR beta chain was sequenced for a study of regulatory T cells in long-lasting Graves disease. Regarding the study as a whole: Thyroid tissue went unstudied; only peripheral blood was examined. Accuracy could have been hurt by small sample size. Newly diagnosed Graves' patients exceeded persistent ones in TCR diversity.

This clonotype was seen at least ten times. The target antigen is unknown. Researchers made TCR beta libraries by using iRepertoire HTBI primers and running Arm-PCR on CDR3 regions. TCRdb re-derived calls from the multiplex PCR reads in MiXCR, one entry per CDR3 protein. The table includes hundreds of thousands of distinct CDR3 sequences, around 20% detected once. The time point is: persistent/refractory GD, antithyroid drugs over 5 years with positive TRAb. After RNA was extracted from PBMCs, the TCR library was made from it. The starting material was peripheral blood mononuclear cells (PBMCs), obtained when the disease was refractory, from a patient treated with antithyroid drugs. This TCR derives from a female donor with Graves disease.

The CDR3 sequence: CAWSIREKLFF. The DNA for the CDR3 is TGTGCCTGGAGTATACGAGAAAAACTGTTTTTT. V usage is TRBV30 and J usage is TRBJ1-4, with D hard to call. CDR1 and CDR2 from the germline V gene are GTSNPN and SVGIG (reference sequence). Trimming stripped 2 bases from V and 8 bases from J, with 6 bases between. The CDR3 runs to 11 residues.